A selection of T cell receptor beta chains follows, all from one sample in a study of CD8 T cells in ankylosing spondylitis. Via MiXCR, TCRdb re-called the 5' RACE reads, giving one row per CDR3 protein. This table holds a few hundred thousand distinct CDR3 sequences, about 10% found once. Specimen: blood, either unsorted or a sorted T cell fraction (not recorded which). The receptors come from a male donor with ankylosing spondylitis or in good health (not recorded which). CDR3s include the opening cysteine and the closing phenylalanine or tryptophan. Fields, in order: D gene, J gene, CDR3 length, V gene, clone size, CDR3 DNA, CDR3 protein. The D gene is left open where the match is weak. Not every row has a clone size; where given, it reads once, few, many or a size class.

>-|TRBJ1-1|14|TRBV20-1|many
TGCAGTGCTGCCAAAGGACGGATAAACACTGAAGCTTTCTTT
CSAAKGRINTEAFF
>-|TRBJ1-1|12|TRBV10-2|many
TGCGCCAGCAGAGAGGGGACGGTTGAAGCTTTCTTT
CASREGTVEAFF
>-|TRBJ2-3|16|TRBV9|many
TGTGCCAGCAGCTTTGGGGGATCAAGTAACACAGATACGCAGTATTTT
CASSFGGSSNTDTQYF
>-|TRBJ2-1|14|TRBV20-1|many
TGCAGTGCTAACCCCCCCACCACCGGCAATGAGCAGTTCTTC
CSANPPTTGNEQFF
>TRBD2|TRBJ2-2|13|TRBV9|many
TGTGCCAGCGGCGGGGGACACACCGGGGAGCTGTTTTTT
CASGGGHTGELFF
>TRBD1|TRBJ1-2|15|TRBV11-2|-
TGTGCCAGCAGCCATTCGGGACAGGGGGTTTATGGCTACACCTTC
CASSHSGQGVYGYTF
>-|TRBJ2-3|15|TRBV11-2|many
TGTGCCAGCAGCTTTGAAGGTAGTTGGGCAGATACGCAGTATTTT
CASSFEGSWADTQYF
>-|TRBJ2-5|14|TRBV5-1|few
TGCGCCAGCGTCGGGACTCTGGGGCAAGAGACCCAGTACTTC
CASVGTLGQETQYF
>-|TRBJ2-7|13|TRBV6-6|-
TGTGCCAGCAGCCCCAGGGGCACCTACGAGCAGTACTTC
CASSPRGTYEQYF
>TRBD1|TRBJ1-1|15|TRBV10-2|-
TGCGCCAGCAGTCGGGTGACAGGGGGCCTCACTGAAGCTTTCTTT
CASSRVTGGLTEAFF
>-|TRBJ2-5|11|TRBV29-1|many
TGCAGCGTTGTGTCTTGGGAGACCCAGTACTTC
CSVVSWETQYF
>-|TRBJ1-3|11|TRBV6-4|many
TGTGCCAGCAGTGACGGTTACACCATATATTTT
CASSDGYTIYF
>-|TRBJ2-3|13|TRBV7-3|-
TGTGCCAGCAGCAATGGGGTAACAGATACGCAGTATTTT
CASSNGVTDTQYF
>-|TRBJ1-2|15|TRBV20-1|many
TGCAGTGCCAAACTCGGGCGGGGGGCGAGCTATGGCTACACCTTC
CSAKLGRGASYGYTF
>-|TRBJ2-3|14|TRBV10-3|many
TGTGCCATCAGTGAGTCGAACTACGGGGATACGCAGTATTTT
CAISESNYGDTQYF
>-|TRBJ2-1|15|TRBV11-2|few
TGTGCCAGCAGCTTAGTGCCTGGACAGCACAATGAGCAGTTCTTC
CASSLVPGQHNEQFF
>-|TRBJ2-3|14|TRBV12-3/TRBV12-4|many
TGTGCCAGCAGTAGGGATTTAATTATCGATACGCAGTATTTT
CASSRDLIIDTQYF
>-|TRBJ1-5|13|TRBV18|-
TGTGCCAGCTCCGGGAGCAGAAATCAGCCCCAGCATTTT
CASSGSRNQPQHF
>-|TRBJ2-1|15|TRBV7-3|many
TGTGCCAGCAGCTTGAGTTTCGGGAGACACAATGAGCAGTTCTTC
CASSLSFGRHNEQFF
>-|TRBJ1-5|12|TRBV29-1|few
TGCAGCGTTGGGGGCTGGGATTCGTCCCAGCATTTT
CSVGGWDSSQHF
>-|TRBJ1-2|13|TRBV29-1|many
TGCAGCGCCGCCGGGGGCACTAACTATGGCTACACCTTC
CSAAGGTNYGYTF
>-|TRBJ1-5|13|TRBV6-1|-
TGTGCCAGCACTTGGGCGGTTAATCAGCCCCAGCATTTT
CASTWAVNQPQHF
>-|TRBJ2-7|12|TRBV5-5|many
TGTGCCAGCAGCCCCGAGGGCTACGAGCAGTACTTC
CASSPEGYEQYF
>-|TRBJ2-1|14|TRBV20-1|many
TGCAGTGCTAGAGATCCTAGGTCCTACAATGAGCAGTTCTTC
CSARDPRSYNEQFF
>-|TRBJ2-5|15|TRBV5-1|-
TGCGCCAGCAGCTTGAATAGTGCCTCCCAAGAGACCCAGTACTTC
CASSLNSASQETQYF
>-|TRBJ2-2|14|TRBV3-1|many
TGTGCCAGCAGCCAAGATTCGGGAGCCGGGGAGCTGTTTTTT
CASSQDSGAGELFF
>-|TRBJ1-4|14|TRBV5-6|-
TGTGCCAGCAGCCCGGGGGACCGTGGTGAAAAACTGTTTTTT
CASSPGDRGEKLFF
>-|TRBJ1-5|15|TRBV20-1|many
TGCAGTGCTAGTGGATTCGGCCTCGCCTTCGAGCCCCAGCATTTT
CSASGFGLAFEPQHF
>-|TRBJ2-3|14|TRBV5-1|many
TGCGCCAGCAGCTTGGGCAGGGTCGGAGATACGCAGTATTTT
CASSLGRVGDTQYF
>-|TRBJ1-1|14|TRBV7-9|-
TGTGCCAGCAGCCGGACAGAGGGGAACACTGAAGCTTTCTTT
CASSRTEGNTEAFF
>-|TRBJ2-5|13|TRBV12-3/TRBV12-4|many
TGTGCCAGCAGTTTACTCTTCCAGGAGACCCAGTACTTC
CASSLLFQETQYF
>-|TRBJ2-3|14|TRBV11-2|few
TGTGCCAGCAGCCAACTAAGAGGGGCGGATACGCAGTATTTT
CASSQLRGADTQYF
>-|TRBJ1-1|17|TRBV5-1|few
TGCGCCAGCAGCTTGGCCCTGGGGGGGGTATTAGGCACTGAAGCTTTCTTT
CASSLALGGVLGTEAFF
>-|TRBJ2-7|13|TRBV20-1|many
TGCAGTGCTAGAGAGGACACCTCCTACGAGCAGTACTTC
CSAREDTSYEQYF
>TRBD2|TRBJ2-5|16|TRBV11-3|few
TGTGCCAGCAGCGTTGGACTAGCGGGGGGGCGAGAGACCCAGTACTTC
CASSVGLAGGRETQYF
>-|TRBJ2-3|16|TRBV20-1|few
TGCAGTGCTAGAAGTAGCTCACCTACGTGGACAGATACGCAGTATTTT
CSARSSSPTWTDTQYF
>-|TRBJ1-1|14|TRBV9|-
TGTGCCAGCAGCGTACAGTCGTGGAACACTGAAGCTTTCTTT
CASSVQSWNTEAFF
>-|TRBJ1-5|15|TRBV2|-
TGTGCCAGCAGCGAACAGTATCTTAGCAATCAGCCCCAGCATTTT
CASSEQYLSNQPQHF
>TRBD2|TRBJ2-1|15|TRBV12-3/TRBV12-4|many
TGTGCCAGCAGTCCAGGCGGGAGCTCCTACAATGAGCAGTTCTTC
CASSPGGSSYNEQFF
>-|TRBJ1-3|12|TRBV20-1|many
TGCAGTGCACATCCTTTTCGGAACACCATATATTTT
CSAHPFRNTIYF
>TRBD2|TRBJ2-2|13|TRBV29-1|few
TGCAGCGGAGCGGGAGTAAACACCGGGGAGCTGTTTTTT
CSGAGVNTGELFF
>TRBD1|TRBJ2-3|16|TRBV2|few
TGTGCCAGCAGTGATCAGGGGGCATATACCACAGATACGCAGTATTTT
CASSDQGAYTTDTQYF
>-|TRBJ2-7|14|TRBV28|many
TGTGCCAGCGCAGAAACAGGGCCCTCCTACGAGCAGTACTTC
CASAETGPSYEQYF
>TRBD2|TRBJ2-2|12|TRBV7-9|few
TGTGCCAACGAAGCGGGGACCGGGGAGCTGTTTTTT
CANEAGTGELFF